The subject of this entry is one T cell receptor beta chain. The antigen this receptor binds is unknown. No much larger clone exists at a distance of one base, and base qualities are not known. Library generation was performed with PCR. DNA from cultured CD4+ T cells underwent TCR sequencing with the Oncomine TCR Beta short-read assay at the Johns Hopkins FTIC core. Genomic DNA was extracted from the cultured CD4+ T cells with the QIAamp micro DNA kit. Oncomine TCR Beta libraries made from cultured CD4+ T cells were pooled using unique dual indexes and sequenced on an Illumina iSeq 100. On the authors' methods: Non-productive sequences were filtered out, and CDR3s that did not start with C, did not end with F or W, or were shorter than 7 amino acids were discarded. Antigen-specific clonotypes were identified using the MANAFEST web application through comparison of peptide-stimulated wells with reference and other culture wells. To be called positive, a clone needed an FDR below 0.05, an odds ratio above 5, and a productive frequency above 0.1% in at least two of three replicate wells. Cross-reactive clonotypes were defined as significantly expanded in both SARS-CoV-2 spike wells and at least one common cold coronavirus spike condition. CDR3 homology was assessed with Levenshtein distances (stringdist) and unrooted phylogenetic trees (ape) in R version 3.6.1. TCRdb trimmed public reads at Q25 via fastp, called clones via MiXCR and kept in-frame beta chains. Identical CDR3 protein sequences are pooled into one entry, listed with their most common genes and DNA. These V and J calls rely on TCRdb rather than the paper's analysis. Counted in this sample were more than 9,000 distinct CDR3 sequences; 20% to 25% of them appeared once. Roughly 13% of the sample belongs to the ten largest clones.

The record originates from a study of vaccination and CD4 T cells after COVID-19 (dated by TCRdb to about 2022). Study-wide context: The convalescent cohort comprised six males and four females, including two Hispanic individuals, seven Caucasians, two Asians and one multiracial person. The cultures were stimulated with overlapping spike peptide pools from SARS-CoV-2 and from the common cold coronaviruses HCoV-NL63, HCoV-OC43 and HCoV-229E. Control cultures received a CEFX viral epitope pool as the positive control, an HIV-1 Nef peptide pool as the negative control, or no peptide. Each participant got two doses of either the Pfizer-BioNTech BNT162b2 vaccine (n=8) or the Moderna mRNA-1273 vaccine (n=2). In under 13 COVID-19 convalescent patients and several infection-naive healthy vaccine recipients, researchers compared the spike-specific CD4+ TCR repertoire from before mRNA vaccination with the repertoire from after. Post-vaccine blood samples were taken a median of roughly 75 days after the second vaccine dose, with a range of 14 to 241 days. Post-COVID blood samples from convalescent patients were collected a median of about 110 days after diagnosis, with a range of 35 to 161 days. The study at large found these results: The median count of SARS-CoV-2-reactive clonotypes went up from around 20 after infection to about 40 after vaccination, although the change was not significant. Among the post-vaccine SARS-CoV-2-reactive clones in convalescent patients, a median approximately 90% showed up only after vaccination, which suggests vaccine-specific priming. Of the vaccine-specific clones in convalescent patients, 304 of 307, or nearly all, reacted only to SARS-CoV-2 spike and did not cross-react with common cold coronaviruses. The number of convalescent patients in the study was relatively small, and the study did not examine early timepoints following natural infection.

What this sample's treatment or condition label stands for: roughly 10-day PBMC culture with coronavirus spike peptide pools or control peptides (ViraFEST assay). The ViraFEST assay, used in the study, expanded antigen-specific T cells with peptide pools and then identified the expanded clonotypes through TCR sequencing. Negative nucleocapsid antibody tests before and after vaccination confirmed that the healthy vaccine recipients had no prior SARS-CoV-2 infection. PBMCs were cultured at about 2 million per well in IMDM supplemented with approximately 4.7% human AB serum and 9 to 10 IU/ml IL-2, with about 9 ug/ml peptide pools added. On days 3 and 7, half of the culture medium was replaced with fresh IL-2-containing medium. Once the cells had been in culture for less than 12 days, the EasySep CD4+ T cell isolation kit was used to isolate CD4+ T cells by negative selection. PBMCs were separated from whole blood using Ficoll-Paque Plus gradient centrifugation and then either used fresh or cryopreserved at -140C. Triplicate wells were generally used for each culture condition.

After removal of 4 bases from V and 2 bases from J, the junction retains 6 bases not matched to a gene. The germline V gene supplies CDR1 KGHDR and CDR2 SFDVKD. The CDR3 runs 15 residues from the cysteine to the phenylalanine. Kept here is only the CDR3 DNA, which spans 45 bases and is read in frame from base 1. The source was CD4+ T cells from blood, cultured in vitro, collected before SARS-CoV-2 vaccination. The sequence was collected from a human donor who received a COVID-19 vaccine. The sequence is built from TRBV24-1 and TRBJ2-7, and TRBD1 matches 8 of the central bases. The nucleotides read TGTGCCACCAGTGACCTGGACAGGGAAACCTACGAGCAGTACTTC. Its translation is CATSDLDRETYEQYF.